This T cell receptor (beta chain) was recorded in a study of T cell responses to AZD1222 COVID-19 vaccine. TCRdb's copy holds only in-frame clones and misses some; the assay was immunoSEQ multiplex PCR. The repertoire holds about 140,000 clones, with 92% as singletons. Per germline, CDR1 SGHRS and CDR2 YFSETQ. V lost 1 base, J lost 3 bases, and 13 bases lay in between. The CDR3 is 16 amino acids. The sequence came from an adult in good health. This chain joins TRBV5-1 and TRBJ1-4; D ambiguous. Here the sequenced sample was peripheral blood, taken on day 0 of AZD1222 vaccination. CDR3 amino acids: CASSLSPAASNEKLFF. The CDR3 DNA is TGCGCCAGCAGCTTGAGCCCCGCAGCATCTAATGAAAAACTGTTTTTT. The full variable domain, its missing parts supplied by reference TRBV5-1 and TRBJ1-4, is KAGVTQTPRYLIKTRGQQVTLSCSPISGHRSVSWYQQTPGQGLQFLFEYFSETQRNKGNFPGRFSGRQFSNSRSEMNVSTLELGDSALYLCASSLSPAASNEKLFFGSGTQLSVL.